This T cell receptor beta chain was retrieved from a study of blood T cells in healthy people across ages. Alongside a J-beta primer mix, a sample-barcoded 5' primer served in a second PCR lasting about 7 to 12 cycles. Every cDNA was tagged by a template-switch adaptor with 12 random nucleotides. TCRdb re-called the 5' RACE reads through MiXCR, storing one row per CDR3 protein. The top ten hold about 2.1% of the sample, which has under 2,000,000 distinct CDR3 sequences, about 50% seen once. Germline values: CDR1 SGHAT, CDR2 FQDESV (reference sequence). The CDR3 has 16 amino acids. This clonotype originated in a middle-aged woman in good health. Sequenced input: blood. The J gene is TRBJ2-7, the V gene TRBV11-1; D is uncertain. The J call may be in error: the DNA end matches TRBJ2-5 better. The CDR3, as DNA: TGTGCCAGCAGCTTAGGAATGCCGGTGTACCAAGAGACCCAGTACTTC. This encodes CASSLGMPVYQETQYF.